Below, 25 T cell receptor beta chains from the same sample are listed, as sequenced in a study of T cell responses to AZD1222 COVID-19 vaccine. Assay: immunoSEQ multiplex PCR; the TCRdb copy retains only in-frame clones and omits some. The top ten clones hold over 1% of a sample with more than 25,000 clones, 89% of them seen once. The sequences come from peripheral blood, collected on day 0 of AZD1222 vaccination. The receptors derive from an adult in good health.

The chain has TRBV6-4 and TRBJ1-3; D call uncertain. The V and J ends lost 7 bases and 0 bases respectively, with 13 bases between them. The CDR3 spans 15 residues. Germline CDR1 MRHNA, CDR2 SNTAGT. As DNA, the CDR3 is TGTGCCAGCACGGGGTCGGGCGGCTCTGGAAACACCATATATTTT. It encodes CASTGSGGSGNTIYF.

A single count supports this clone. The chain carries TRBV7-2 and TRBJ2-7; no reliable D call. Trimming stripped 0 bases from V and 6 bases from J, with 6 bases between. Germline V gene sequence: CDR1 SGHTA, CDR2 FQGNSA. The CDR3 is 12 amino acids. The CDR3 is CASSLARPEQYF. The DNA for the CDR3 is TGTGCCAGCAGCTTAGCCAGGCCCGAGCAGTACTTC.

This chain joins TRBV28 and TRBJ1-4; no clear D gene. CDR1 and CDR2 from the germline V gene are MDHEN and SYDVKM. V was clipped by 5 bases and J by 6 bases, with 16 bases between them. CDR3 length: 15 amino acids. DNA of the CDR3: TGTGCCAGCAGTCCACCAATCAAGAGTTATGAAAAACTGTTTTTT. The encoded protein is CASSPPIKSYEKLFF.

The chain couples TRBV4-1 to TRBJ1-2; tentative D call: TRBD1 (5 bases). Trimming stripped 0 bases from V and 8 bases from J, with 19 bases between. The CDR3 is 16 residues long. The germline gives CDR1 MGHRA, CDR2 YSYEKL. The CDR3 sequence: CASSQDLRGDLKGYTF. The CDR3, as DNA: TGCGCCAGCAGCCAAGATTTGCGGGGCGATCTGAAGGGCTACACCTTC.

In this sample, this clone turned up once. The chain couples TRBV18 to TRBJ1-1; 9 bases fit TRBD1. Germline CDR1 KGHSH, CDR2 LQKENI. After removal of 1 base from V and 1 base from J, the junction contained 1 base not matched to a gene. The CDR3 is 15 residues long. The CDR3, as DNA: TGTGCCAGCTCACCACGGGACAGGGAGAACACTGAAGCTTTCTTT. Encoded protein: CASSPRDRENTEAFF.

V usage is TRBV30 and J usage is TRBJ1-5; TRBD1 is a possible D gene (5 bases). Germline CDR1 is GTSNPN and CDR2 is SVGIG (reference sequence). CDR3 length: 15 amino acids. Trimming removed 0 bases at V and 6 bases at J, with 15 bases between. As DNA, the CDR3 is TGTGCCTGGAGTGTGTCGGGGGGAGGGAGTCAGCCCCAGCATTTT. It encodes CAWSVSGGGSQPQHF.

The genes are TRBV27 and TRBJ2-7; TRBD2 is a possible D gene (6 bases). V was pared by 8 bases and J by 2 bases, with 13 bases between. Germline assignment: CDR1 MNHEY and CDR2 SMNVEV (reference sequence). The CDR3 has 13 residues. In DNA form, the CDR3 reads TGTGCCAGCCGGAGGGGTCCTACCTACGAGCAGTACTTC. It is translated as CASRRGPTYEQYF.

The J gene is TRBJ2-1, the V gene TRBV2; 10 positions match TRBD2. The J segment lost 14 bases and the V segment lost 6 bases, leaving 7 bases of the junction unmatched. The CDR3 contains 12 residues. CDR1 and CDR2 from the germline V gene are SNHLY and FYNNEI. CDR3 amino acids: CASRYTGTSEFF. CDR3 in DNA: TGTGCCAGCAGGTATACCGGGACTAGCGAGTTCTTC.

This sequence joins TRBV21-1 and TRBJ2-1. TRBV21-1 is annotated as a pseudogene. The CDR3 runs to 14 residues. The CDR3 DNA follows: TGTGCCAGCACCCCTTTGGGGGTTTACAATGAGCAGTTCTTC. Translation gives CASTPLGVYNEQFF.

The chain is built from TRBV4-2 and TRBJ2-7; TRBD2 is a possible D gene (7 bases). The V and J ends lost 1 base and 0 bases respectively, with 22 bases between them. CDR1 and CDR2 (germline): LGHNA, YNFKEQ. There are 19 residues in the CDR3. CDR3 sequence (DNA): TGTGCCAGCAGCCAAGCCGCGGGGTCTTCGGGGGGCTTCTCCTACGAGCAGTACTTC. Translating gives CASSQAAGSSGGFSYEQYF.

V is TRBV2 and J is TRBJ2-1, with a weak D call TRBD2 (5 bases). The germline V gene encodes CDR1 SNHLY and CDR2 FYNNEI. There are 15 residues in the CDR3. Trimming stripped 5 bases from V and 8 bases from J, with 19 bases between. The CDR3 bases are TGTGCCAGCAGTAACTCCCCGGGGTCTGGCGATGAGCAGTTCTTC. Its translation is CASSNSPGSGDEQFF.

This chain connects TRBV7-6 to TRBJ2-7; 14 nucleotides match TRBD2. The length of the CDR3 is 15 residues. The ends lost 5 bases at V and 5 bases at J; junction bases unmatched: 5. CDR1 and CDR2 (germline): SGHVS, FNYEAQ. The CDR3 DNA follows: TGTGCCAGCAGCAAGGGACTAGCGGGAGTGGACGAGCAGTACTTC. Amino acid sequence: CASSKGLAGVDEQYF.

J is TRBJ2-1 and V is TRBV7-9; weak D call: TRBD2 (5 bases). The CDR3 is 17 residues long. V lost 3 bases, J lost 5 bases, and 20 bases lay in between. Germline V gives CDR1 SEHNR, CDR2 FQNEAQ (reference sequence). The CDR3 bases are TGTGCCAGCAGCTTGAACCCCACTAGTCTTCAGAACAATGAGCAGTTCTTC. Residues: CASSLNPTSLQNNEQFF. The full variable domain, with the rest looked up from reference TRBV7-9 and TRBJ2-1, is DTGVSQNPRHKITKRGQNVTFRCDPISEHNRLYWYRQTLGQGPEFLTYFQNEAQLEKSRLLSDRFSAERPKGSFSTLEIQRTEQGDSAMYLCASSLNPTSLQNNEQFFGPGTRLTVL.

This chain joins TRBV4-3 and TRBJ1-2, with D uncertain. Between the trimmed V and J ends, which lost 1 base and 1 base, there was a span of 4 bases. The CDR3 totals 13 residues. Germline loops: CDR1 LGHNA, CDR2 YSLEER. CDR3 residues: CASSQAVNYGYTF. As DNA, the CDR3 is TGCGCCAGCAGCCAAGCAGTTAACTATGGCTACACCTTC.

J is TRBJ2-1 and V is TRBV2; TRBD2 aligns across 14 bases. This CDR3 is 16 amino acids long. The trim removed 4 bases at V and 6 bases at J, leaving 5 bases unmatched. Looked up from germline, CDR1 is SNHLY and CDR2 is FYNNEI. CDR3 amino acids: CASSGGLAGGLNEQFF. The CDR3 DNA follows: TGTGCCAGCAGTGGAGGACTAGCGGGAGGTCTCAATGAGCAGTTCTTC. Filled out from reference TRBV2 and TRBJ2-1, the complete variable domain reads EPEVTQTPSHQVTQMGQEVILRCVPISNHLYFYWYRQILGQKVEFLVSFYNNEISEKSEIFDDQFSVERPDGSNFTLKIRSTKLEDSAMYFCASSGGLAGGLNEQFFGPGTRLTVL.

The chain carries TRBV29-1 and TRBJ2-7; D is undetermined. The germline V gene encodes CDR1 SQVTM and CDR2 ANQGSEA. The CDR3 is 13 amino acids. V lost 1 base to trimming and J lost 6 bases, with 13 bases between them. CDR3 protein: CSVEVPPSLEQYF. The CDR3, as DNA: TGCAGCGTTGAAGTCCCGCCTTCGCTCGAGCAGTACTTC.

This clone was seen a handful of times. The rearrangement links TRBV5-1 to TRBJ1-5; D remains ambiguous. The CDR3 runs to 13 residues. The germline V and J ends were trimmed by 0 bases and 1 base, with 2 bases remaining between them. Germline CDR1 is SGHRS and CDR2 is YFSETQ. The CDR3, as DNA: TGCGCCAGCAGCTTGGACAGCAATCAGCCCCAGCATTTT. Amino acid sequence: CASSLDSNQPQHF.

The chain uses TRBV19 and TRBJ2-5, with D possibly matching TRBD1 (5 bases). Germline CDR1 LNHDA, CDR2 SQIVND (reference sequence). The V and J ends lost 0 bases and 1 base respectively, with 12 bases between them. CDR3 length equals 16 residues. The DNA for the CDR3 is TGTGCCAGTAGTATAGATACAGGATCCCGCCAAGAGACCCAGTACTTC. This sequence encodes CASSIDTGSRQETQYF.

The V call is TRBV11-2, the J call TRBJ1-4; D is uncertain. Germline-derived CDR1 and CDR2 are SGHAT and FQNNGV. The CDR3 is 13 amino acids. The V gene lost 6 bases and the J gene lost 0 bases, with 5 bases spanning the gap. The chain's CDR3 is CASRSATNEKLFF. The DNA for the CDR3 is TGTGCCAGCAGATCCGCAACTAATGAAAAACTGTTTTTT.

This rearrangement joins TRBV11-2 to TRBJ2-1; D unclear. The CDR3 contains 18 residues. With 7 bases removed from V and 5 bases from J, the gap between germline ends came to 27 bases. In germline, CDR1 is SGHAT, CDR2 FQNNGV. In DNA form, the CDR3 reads TGTGCCAGCAATCCACTTGCGCCCCAAAAAACGACAAACAATGAGCAGTTCTTC. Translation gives CASNPLAPQKTTNNEQFF.

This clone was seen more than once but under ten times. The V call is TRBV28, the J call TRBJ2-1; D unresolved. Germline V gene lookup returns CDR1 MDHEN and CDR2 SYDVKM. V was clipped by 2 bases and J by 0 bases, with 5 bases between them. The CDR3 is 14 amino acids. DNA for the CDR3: TGTGCCAGCAGTTTAGCGAGCTCCTACAATGAGCAGTTCTTC. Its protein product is CASSLASSYNEQFF.

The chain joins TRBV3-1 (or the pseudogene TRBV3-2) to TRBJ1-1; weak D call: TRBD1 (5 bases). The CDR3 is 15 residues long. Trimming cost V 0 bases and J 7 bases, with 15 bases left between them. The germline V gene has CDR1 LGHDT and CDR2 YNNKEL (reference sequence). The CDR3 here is CASSQELTAGGEAFF. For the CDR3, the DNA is TGTGCCAGCAGCCAAGAGCTGACAGCCGGGGGTGAAGCTTTCTTT.

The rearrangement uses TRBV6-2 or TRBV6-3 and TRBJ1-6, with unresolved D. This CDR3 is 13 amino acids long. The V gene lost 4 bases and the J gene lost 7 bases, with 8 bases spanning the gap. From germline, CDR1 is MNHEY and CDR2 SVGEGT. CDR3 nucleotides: TGTGCCAGCAGTTGGGCTCAAAATTCACCCCTCCACTTT. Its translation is CASSWAQNSPLHF.

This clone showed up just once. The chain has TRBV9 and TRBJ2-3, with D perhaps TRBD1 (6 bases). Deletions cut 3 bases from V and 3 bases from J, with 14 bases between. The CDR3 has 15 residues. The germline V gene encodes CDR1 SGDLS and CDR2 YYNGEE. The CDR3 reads CASSASGTPTDTQYF. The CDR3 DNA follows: TGTGCCAGCAGCGCCTCCGGGACACCTACAGATACGCAGTATTTT.

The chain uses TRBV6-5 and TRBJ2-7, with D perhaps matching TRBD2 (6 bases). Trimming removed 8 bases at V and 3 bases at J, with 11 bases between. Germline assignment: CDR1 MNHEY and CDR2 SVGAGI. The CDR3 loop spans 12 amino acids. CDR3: CASERDFYEQYF. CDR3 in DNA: TGTGCCAGCGAACGGGACTTCTACGAGCAGTACTTC.